This TCR beta chain emerged from a study of CD8+ T cells in alopecia areata. The treatment is: oral pan-JAK inhibitor, 5-10 mg twice daily. Once RNA had been extracted, it was reverse transcribed into cDNA to act as the sequencing template. Assay: immunoSEQ multiplex PCR; the TCRdb copy retains only in-frame clones and omits some. This sample has about 200,000 clones; 64% occur once, and the top ten carry roughly 4.2%. V was trimmed by 0 bases and J by 8 bases, leaving 13 bases between them. Germline CDR1 and CDR2: GTSNPN and SVGIG (reference sequence). The CDR3 totals 14 residues. The TCR originated in a human donor with alopecia areata. This sequence joins TRBV30 and TRBJ2-2; either TRBD1 or TRBD2 may fit D (5 bases each). The specimen comprised CD4+ T cells sorted from blood, sampled at week 4, from a patient treated with tofacitinib. CDR3: CAWSVGTVRGELFF. The CDR3 nucleotides read TGTGCCTGGAGTGTAGGGACGGTGAGGGGGGAGCTGTTTTTT.